The 26 T cell receptor beta chains listed next were all sequenced from one sample in a study of blood T cell repertoires in COVID-19. Only in-frame clones appear in the TCRdb table, and some are missing; sequencing was by immunoSEQ multiplex PCR. The table has some 450,000 clones, roughly 90% seen once; the top ten hold roughly 0.87%. Sequencing was carried out using peripheral blood. The receptors shown here come from a man aged 18 to 29 with COVID-19, enrolled during active disease.

This clone was detected once. V gene TRBV3-1 (or the pseudogene TRBV3-2) combines with J gene TRBJ1-5, with D perhaps TRBD1 (5 bases). The germline V gene encodes CDR1 LGHDT and CDR2 YNNKEL (reference sequence). The CDR3 consists of 15 residues. V gave up 0 bases and J gave up 2 bases, with 8 bases separating them. In DNA form, the CDR3 reads TGTGCCAGCAGCCAAGATACCAGGGGCAATCAGCCCCAGCATTTT. It is translated as CASSQDTRGNQPQHF.

V and J are TRBV21-1 and TRBJ1-1. TRBV21-1 is a pseudogene locus. CDR3 length equals 15 residues. The CDR3 spells CASTHNPCGDTEAFF. DNA of the CDR3: TGTGCCAGCACCCATAACCCCTGCGGGGACACTGAAGCTTTCTTT.

The chain carries TRBV9 and TRBJ2-2; 8 nucleotides match TRBD2. This CDR3 spans 16 amino acids. The germline gives CDR1 SGDLS, CDR2 YYNGEE. V shed 0 bases, J shed 4 bases, and the junction held 5 bases outside the gene matches. This CDR3 reads CASSVGGGSSTGELFF. CDR3 bases: TGTGCCAGCAGCGTAGGCGGGGGGTCGAGCACCGGGGAGCTGTTTTTT.

CDR3 protein: CASTLTVGALTGELFF. Here the CDR3 DNA reads TGTGCCAGCACTCTGACCGTAGGGGCACTCACCGGGGAGCTGTTTTTT. The rearrangement joins TRBV7-6 to TRBJ2-2, with D tentatively TRBD1 (5 bases). Germline CDR1 is SGHVS and CDR2 is FNYEAQ. Trimming shortened V by 7 bases and J by 4 bases, and 19 bases separated the two germline ends. The CDR3 extends over 16 amino acids.

The chain recombines TRBV23-1 with TRBJ1-3, with a weak D call TRBD1 (5 bases). TRBV23-1 is sorted into the ORF group, with uncertain function. This CDR3 comprises 14 residues. The V gene lost 10 bases and the J gene lost 4 bases, with 17 bases spanning the gap. CDR3 loop: CATPKGVGGNTIYF. The CDR3 nucleotides read TGCGCCACCCCGAAAGGGGTGGGGGGAAACACCATATATTTT.

The V call is TRBV24-1, the J call TRBJ2-2; 9 bases line up with TRBD2. The CDR3 sequence is 16 residues long. The J segment lost 4 bases and the V segment lost 10 bases, leaving 12 bases of the junction unmatched. Germline CDR1 KGHDR, CDR2 SFDVKD. The CDR3 DNA is TGTGCCACGGCCAAGACCACTAGCGGGCGCACCGGGGAGCTGTTTTTT. Amino acids: CATAKTTSGRTGELFF.

Concerning this clone itself: Other DNA sequences in this sample translate to the same CDR3. This chain connects TRBV12-3 or TRBV12-4 to TRBJ1-2; 7 bases fit TRBD1. The CDR3 runs 12 residues. Trimming removed 6 bases from V and 4 bases from J; junction bases left unmatched: 2. Here the CDR3 reads CASRQGSYGYTF. The CDR3 bases are TGTGCCAGCAGACAGGGGTCCTATGGCTACACCTTC.

The count of this clone is one. The chain carries TRBV6-6 and TRBJ2-7; 8 bases match TRBD2. Trimming took 6 bases from V and 2 from J; bases not matched to a gene: 9. Germline CDR1 MNHNY, CDR2 SVGAGI (reference sequence). The CDR3 contains 15 residues. This CDR3 is CASSYRTSWAYEQYF. The CDR3 nucleotides are TGTGCCAGCAGCTATCGGACTAGCTGGGCCTACGAGCAGTACTTC.

The chain couples TRBV7-3 to TRBJ2-2, with D tentatively TRBD2 (5 bases). Germline V lookup: CDR1 SGHTA, CDR2 FQGTGA. Trimming left V 2 bases short and J 7 bases short, with 11 bases between. This CDR3 spans 14 amino acids. The CDR3 protein is CASSLGSAGGELFF. Written as DNA, the CDR3 is TGTGCCAGCAGCTTAGGTAGCGCGGGCGGGGAGCTGTTTTTT.

The chain is built from TRBV9 and TRBJ2-7; 11 nucleotides match TRBD1. This CDR3 contains 16 residues. Germline trimming cut 3 bases from V and 5 bases from J; bases unmatched to any gene: 10. The V gene's germline CDR1 is SGDLS and CDR2 YYNGEE. CDR3 in amino acids: CASSAGTGGNLDEQYF. DNA for the CDR3: TGTGCCAGCAGCGCCGGGACAGGGGGAAATTTGGACGAGCAGTACTTC.

The chain joins TRBV19 to TRBJ2-3, with a tentative D call TRBD2 (5 bases). Germline CDR1 reads LNHDA; CDR2 reads SQIVND (reference sequence). The CDR3 spans 14 residues. The V end was cut by 4 bases, the J end by 2 bases, with 10 bases between. The CDR3 protein is CASSSGYFTDTQYF. The CDR3 coding sequence is TGTGCCAGTAGTAGCGGGTATTTCACAGATACGCAGTATTTT.

The V call is TRBV20-1, the J call TRBJ2-7, with 10 bases that match TRBD2. The germline CDR1 and CDR2 sequences are DFQATT and SNEGSKA (reference sequence). The ends lost 3 bases at V and 5 bases at J; junction bases unmatched: 10. The CDR3 loop spans 15 amino acids. The CDR3 DNA follows: TGCAGTGCTAGTAGGGCGAGACTAGCGGGCCACGAGCAGTACTTC. Its protein product is CSASRARLAGHEQYF.

V is TRBV4-1 and J is TRBJ2-2; 14 positions agree with TRBD2. J lost 6 bases, V lost 8 bases, and 14 bases had no gene match. The CDR3 is made up of 18 amino acids. CDR1 MGHRA and CDR2 YSYEKL come from the germline V gene. For the CDR3, the DNA is TGCGCCAGCGGGCCCGGGACTAGCGGGAGCCGGGAGGCCGGGGAGCTGTTTTTT. It translates to CASGPGTSGSREAGELFF.

The chain links TRBV28 to TRBJ1-4, with D perhaps TRBD1 (6 bases). Germline CDR1 is MDHEN and CDR2 is SYDVKM. This CDR3 is built from 16 residues. The germline V and J ends were trimmed by 5 bases and 3 bases, with 16 bases remaining between them. The CDR3 nucleotides read TGTGCCAGCAGTCCCAGCGGGGGCTTATCTAATGAAAAACTGTTTTTT. Its protein product is CASSPSGGLSNEKLFF.

The V and J genes are TRBV24-1 and TRBJ2-5; D uncertain. V was trimmed by 4 bases and J by 5 bases, leaving 13 bases between them. The CDR3 extends over 14 amino acids. Germline assignment: CDR1 KGHDR and CDR2 SFDVKD. DNA for the CDR3: TGTGCCACCAGTGACGAGACTGTCCGGGAGACCCAGTACTTC. It specifies CATSDETVRETQYF.

The chain joins TRBV13 to TRBJ2-2, with D tentatively TRBD1 (6 bases). This CDR3 has 17 residues. CDR1 PRHDT and CDR2 FYEKMQ come from the germline V gene (reference sequence). V was cut by 4 bases and J by 8 bases, with 23 bases left in between. Here the CDR3 DNA reads TGTGCCAGCAGCTCCAATTCCGGGACATCAAAATGGGGGGAGCTGTTTTTT. It translates to CASSSNSGTSKWGELFF.

For this clone: Relative to the germline gene, one junction end is altered; a read error may explain this. The chain couples TRBV29-1 to TRBJ2-7; TRBD1 aligns across 8 bases. Germline CDR1 is SQVTM and CDR2 is ANQGSEA. The CDR3 length is 12 residues. The CDR3 DNA reads as TGCAGCGTTGAAGACCCTGGGACAGGAATTAACTTC. The encoded protein is CSVEDPGTGINF.

The rearrangement uses TRBV28 and TRBJ2-1, with 8 bases fitting TRBD2. There are 16 residues in the CDR3. CDR1 is MDHEN, CDR2 SYDVKM, per germline. Unmatched junction bases numbered 6, after V lost 3 bases and J lost 2 bases. Written as DNA, the CDR3 is TGTGCCAGCAGTTTTTTGGCGGGGGGCACCTACAATGAGCAGTTCTTC. This gives the protein CASSFLAGGTYNEQFF.

The chain joins TRBV7-2 to TRBJ2-2; 9 positions match TRBD2. Germline V gives CDR1 SGHTA, CDR2 FQGNSA. This CDR3 spans 15 amino acids. The trim removed 3 bases at V and 5 bases at J, leaving 4 bases unmatched. Here the CDR3 reads CASSFRAGGTGELFF. The CDR3 DNA reads as TGTGCCAGCAGCTTTAGAGCGGGAGGTACCGGGGAGCTGTTTTTT.

The table lists this clone with a few counts. The chain is built from TRBV30 and TRBJ2-7; 8 bases map to TRBD2. Germline trimming cut 2 bases from V and 5 bases from J; bases unmatched to any gene: 2. CDR3 length equals 12 residues. Germline lookup yields CDR1 GTSNPN and CDR2 SVGIG (reference sequence). CDR3 sequence reads: CAWSPGGDEQYF. CDR3 DNA: TGTGCCTGGAGTCCGGGGGGGGACGAGCAGTACTTC.

The chain employs TRBV12-5 and TRBJ2-1, with D unresolved. Per germline, CDR1 LGHNT and CDR2 FRNRAP. CDR3 length equals 20 residues. V lost 0 bases and J 2 bases, leaving 23 bases between the germline ends. The DNA of the CDR3 is TGTGCTAGTGGTTTGGTACGGTTCCATCCGCAGGCCGGCCCCTACAATGAGCAGTTCTTC. Translated, it gives CASGLVRFHPQAGPYNEQFF.

Concerning this clone itself: Other DNA sequences from this sample encode an identical CDR3 as well. This chain joins TRBV27 and TRBJ2-7; D is perhaps TRBD1 (7 bases). The V end was cut by 6 bases, the J end by 3 bases, with 12 bases between. Germline V lookup: CDR1 MNHEY, CDR2 SMNVEV (reference sequence). CDR3 size: 13 residues. This CDR3 reads CASSLRDSYEQYF. CDR3 DNA sequence: TGTGCCAGCAGCCTGCGGGACAGCTACGAGCAGTACTTC.

This rearrangement joins TRBV5-4 to TRBJ2-2, with TRBD2 identical over 11 bases. After removal of 0 bases from V and 5 bases from J, the junction contained 3 bases not matched to a gene. CDR3 length: 16 amino acids. Looked up from germline, CDR1 is SGHNT and CDR2 is YYREEE (reference sequence). The CDR3 spells CASSLGLAGNTGELFF. The CDR3 DNA sequence: TGTGCCAGCAGCTTGGGACTAGCGGGAAATACCGGGGAGCTGTTTTTT. Looking up the rest from reference TRBV5-4 and TRBJ2-2 gives the full variable domain: ETGVTQSPTHLIKTRGQQVTLRCSSQSGHNTVSWYQQALGQGPQFIFQYYREEENGRGNFPPRFSGLQFPNYSSELNVNALELDDSALYLCASSLGLAGNTGELFFGEGSRLTVL.

This rearrangement joins TRBV7-9 to TRBJ2-7; D perhaps matches TRBD1 (6 bases). The CDR3 loop spans 14 amino acids. V dropped 3 bases and J dropped 2 bases, with 11 bases sitting between them. The germline V gene has CDR1 SEHNR and CDR2 FQNEAQ (reference sequence). The CDR3 DNA follows: TGTGCCAGCAGCTTCACAGGGATTGCCTACGAGCAGTACTTC. This encodes CASSFTGIAYEQYF.

The V call is TRBV5-5, the J call TRBJ1-1; possibly TRBD1 for D (5 bases). V was shortened by 0 bases and J by 5 bases, with 11 bases between the two germline ends. Germline lookup yields CDR1 SGHKS and CDR2 YYEKEE (reference sequence). CDR3 length: 14 amino acids. The CDR3 reads CASSLGAGLTEAFF. CDR3 nucleotide sequence: TGTGCCAGCAGCTTGGGGGCAGGGCTGACTGAAGCTTTCTTT.

This chain joins TRBV5-1 and TRBJ2-7; D call uncertain. V lost 4 bases and J lost 0, with 14 bases in between. In germline, CDR1 is SGHRS, CDR2 YFSETQ. The CDR3 has 15 amino acids. CDR3: CASSPSPLSSYEQYF. The CDR3 nucleotides are TGCGCCAGCAGCCCGTCACCTCTAAGCTCCTACGAGCAGTACTTC.